The rows below give T cell receptor beta chains drawn from one sample of a study of blood T cell repertoires in COVID-19. Here immunoSEQ multiplex PCR was the method, and the copy in TCRdb shows in-frame clones only, minus some. This table has 150,000 or so clones, 80% to 90% appearing once. What was sequenced was PBMCs or T cells enriched from blood (not recorded which). The receptors were sampled from a man aged 50-59 years who had recovered from COVID-19. CDR3s include the opening cysteine and the closing phenylalanine or tryptophan. Each record gives: D gene, J gene, clone size, V gene, CDR3 protein, CDR3 DNA. A D gene is named only where the DNA matches it firmly. Expanded clones get a size class; other rows say once, few or many, or leave the size out.

TRBD2 | TRBJ2-5 | . | TRBV3-1/TRBV3-2 | CASSQGLAGGPETQYF | TGTGCCAGCAGCCAGGGACTAGCGGGGGGGCCAGAGACCCAGTACTTC
. | TRBJ1-5 | . | TRBV4-1 | CASSHLGKGVDQPQHF | TGCGCCAGCAGCCACCTGGGTAAGGGGGTAGATCAGCCCCAGCATTTT
. | TRBJ2-6 | . | TRBV29-1 | CSVGDNSGANVLTF | TGCAGCGTTGGGGACAACTCTGGGGCCAACGTCCTGACTTTC
. | TRBJ1-1 | . | TRBV19 | CASSARQAGAAFF | TGTGCCAGTAGTGCCCGACAGGCCGGGGCTGCTTTCTTT
. | TRBJ2-2 | . | TRBV5-4 | CASSLDSWELFF | TGTGCCAGCAGCTTGGATTCCTGGGAGCTGTTTTTT
. | TRBJ2-5 | . | TRBV7-3 | CASSLSGLGQETQYF | TGTGCCAGCAGCTTATCAGGGTTAGGCCAAGAGACCCAGTACTTC
. | TRBJ1-3 | . | TRBV12-3/TRBV12-4 | CASSLNSGNTIYF | TGTGCCAGCAGTCTGAATAGTGGAAACACCATATATTTT
. | TRBJ2-7 | once | TRBV10-3 | CAISSGEGEQYF | TGTGCCATCAGTTCAGGAGAGGGCGAGCAGTACTTC
. | TRBJ2-7 | many | TRBV15 | CATSRDQGPYEQYF | TGTGCCACCAGCAGAGATCAGGGCCCCTACGAGCAGTACTTC
TRBD2 | TRBJ2-7 | . | TRBV25-1 | CASSPLAGAGEQYF | TGTGCCAGCAGTCCGCTAGCGGGGGCGGGAGAGCAGTACTTC
. | TRBJ2-5 | . | TRBV5-1 | CASSMTGVVETQYF | TGCGCCAGCAGTATGACGGGGGTAGTAGAGACCCAGTACTTC
. | TRBJ1-5 | . | TRBV6-1 | CASSDQDSYQPQHF | TGTGCCAGCAGTGACCAAGACAGCTATCAGCCCCAGCATTTT
TRBD2 | TRBJ2-1 | . | TRBV5-1 | CASSFSSGGNQEQFF | TGCGCCAGCAGCTTCTCGAGCGGGGGGAACCAAGAGCAGTTCTTC
. | TRBJ1-2 | . | TRBV3-1/TRBV3-2 | CASSHRGSGYTF | TGTGCCAGCAGCCACCGAGGTAGTGGCTACACCTTC
. | TRBJ2-7 | . | TRBV19 | CASIEGHYSTYEQYF | TGTGCCAGTATCGAAGGACATTACTCGACCTACGAGCAGTACTTC
TRBD1 | TRBJ2-2 | . | TRBV7-7 | CASSLSQGAWTGELFF | TGTGCTAGCAGCTTATCGCAGGGGGCATGGACCGGGGAGCTGTTTTTT
TRBD1 | TRBJ2-1 | . | TRBV18 | CASSNQGASYNEQFF | TGTGCCAGCTCAAACCAGGGGGCCTCCTACAATGAGCAGTTCTTC
. | TRBJ1-1 | . | TRBV5-1 | CASSPRTNGNTEAFF | TGCGCCAGCAGCCCCAGGACAAATGGGAACACTGAAGCTTTCTTT
. | TRBJ1-4 | . | TRBV7-9 | CASSFRVPSNEKLFF | TGTGCCAGCAGCTTCAGGGTACCCTCTAATGAAAAACTGTTTTTT
. | TRBJ2-7 | . | TRBV20-1 | CSAPTHYEQYF | TGCAGTGCCCCAACACACTACGAGCAGTACTTC
TRBD1 | TRBJ2-3 | . | TRBV6-1 | CASSEGTGGADTQYF | TGTGCCAGCAGTGAGGGGACAGGGGGCGCAGATACGCAGTATTTT
TRBD1 | TRBJ2-7 | few | TRBV27 | CASGRTGGMEEQYF | TGTGCCAGCGGACGGACAGGGGGGATGGAAGAGCAGTACTTC
TRBD1 | TRBJ1-5 | few | TRBV5-6 | CASSRQGVSEPQHF | TGTGCCAGCAGCCGACAGGGGGTGAGTGAGCCCCAGCATTTT
TRBD1 | TRBJ1-6 | . | TRBV25-1 | CASSGDRGRGNSPLHF | TGTGCCAGCAGTGGGGACAGGGGGCGCGGTAATTCACCCCTCCACTTT
. | TRBJ1-2 | . | TRBV28 | CASSWNRAYGYTF | TGTGCCAGCAGTTGGAACAGGGCGTATGGCTACACCTTC
. | TRBJ1-5 | . | TRBV7-2 | CASSLAVRGQPQHF | TGTGCCAGCAGCTTAGCGGTCAGGGGTCAGCCCCAGCATTTT
. | TRBJ1-4 | few | TRBV5-1 | CASSLGRGFGEKLFF | TGCGCCAGCAGCTTGGGTCGGGGGTTCGGTGAAAAACTGTTTTTT
. | TRBJ2-7 | . | TRBV27 | CASRSLQGAWIEQYF | TGTGCCAGCAGATCACTACAGGGAGCGTGGATCGAGCAGTACTTC
TRBD1 | TRBJ1-1 | . | TRBV5-4 | CATDTNRGGTEAFF | TGTGCCACCGACACAAACAGGGGCGGGACTGAAGCTTTCTTT
TRBD1 | TRBJ2-7 | many | TRBV20-1 | CSASGSFDRGGTYEQYF | TGCAGTGCTAGTGGGTCCTTCGACAGAGGGGGCACGTACGAGCAGTACTTC
TRBD1 | TRBJ2-1 | . | TRBV24-1 | CATSDSQVGQGYNEQFF | TGTGCCACCAGTGATTCTCAAGTTGGACAGGGCTACAATGAGCAGTTCTTC
. | TRBJ2-7 | . | TRBV28 | CASRQKASGEQYF | TGTGCCAGCAGACAGAAAGCATCCGGCGAGCAGTACTTC
. | TRBJ1-4 | . | TRBV27 | CASRAGSTNEKLFF | TGTGCCAGCCGCGCAGGTTCAACTAATGAAAAACTGTTTTTT
. | TRBJ1-4 | once | TRBV6-5 | CASRYRTRGTNEKLFF | TGTGCCAGCAGATACCGGACAAGGGGGACTAATGAAAAACTGTTTTTT
. | TRBJ1-1 | . | TRBV2 | CASKWTNGDTEAFF | TGTGCCAGCAAATGGACCAACGGGGACACTGAAGCTTTCTTT
. | TRBJ1-1 | . | TRBV2 | CASRFQGSERMNTEAFF | TGTGCCAGCAGATTCCAGGGTTCCGAGAGAATGAACACTGAAGCTTTCTTT
. | TRBJ1-5 | . | TRBV3-1/TRBV3-2 | CASSQGVQPQHF | TGTGCCAGCAGCCAAGGCGTTCAGCCCCAGCATTTT
. | TRBJ2-1 | . | TRBV30 | CAWSVLGYNEQFF | TGTGCCTGGAGTGTACTCGGGTACAATGAGCAGTTCTTC
. | TRBJ2-6 | . | TRBV19 | CASRAGASGANVLTF | TGTGCCAGTAGGGCAGGGGCTTCGGGGGCCAACGTCCTGACTTTC
. | TRBJ2-2 | . | TRBV28 | CASGETNTGELFF | TGTGCCAGTGGCGAGACTAACACCGGGGAGCTGTTTTTT
. | TRBJ2-2 | once | TRBV5-1 | CASSDGQPGELFF | TGCGCCAGCAGCGACGGACAGCCCGGGGAGCTGTTTTTT
TRBD1 | TRBJ1-2 | few | TRBV29-1 | CSVDEQGASYGYTF | TGCAGCGTTGATGAACAGGGGGCTAGCTATGGCTACACCTTC
. | TRBJ2-7 | . | TRBV30 | CAWSVRDEQYF | TGTGCCTGGAGTGTACGAGACGAGCAGTACTTC